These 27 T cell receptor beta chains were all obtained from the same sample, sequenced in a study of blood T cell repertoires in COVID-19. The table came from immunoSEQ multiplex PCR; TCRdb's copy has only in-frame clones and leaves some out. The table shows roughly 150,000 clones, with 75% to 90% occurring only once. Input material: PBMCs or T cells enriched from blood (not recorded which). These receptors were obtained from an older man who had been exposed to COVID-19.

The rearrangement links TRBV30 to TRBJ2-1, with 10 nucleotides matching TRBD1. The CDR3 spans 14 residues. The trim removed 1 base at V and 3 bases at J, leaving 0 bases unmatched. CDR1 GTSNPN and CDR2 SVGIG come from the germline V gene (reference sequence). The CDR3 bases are TGTGCCTGGAGTGGGACAGGGGGCTACAATGAGCAGTTCTTC. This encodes CAWSGTGGYNEQFF.

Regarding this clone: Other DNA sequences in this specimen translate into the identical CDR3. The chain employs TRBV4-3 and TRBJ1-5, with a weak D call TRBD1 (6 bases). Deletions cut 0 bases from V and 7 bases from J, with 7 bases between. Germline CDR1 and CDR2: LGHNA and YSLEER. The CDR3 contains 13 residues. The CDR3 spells CASSQDRGQPQHF. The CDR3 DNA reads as TGCGCCAGCAGCCAAGACAGGGGCCAGCCCCAGCATTTT.

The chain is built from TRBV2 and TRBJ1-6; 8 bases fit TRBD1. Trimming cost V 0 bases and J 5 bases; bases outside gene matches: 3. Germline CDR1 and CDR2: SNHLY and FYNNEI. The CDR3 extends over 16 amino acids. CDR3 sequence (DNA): TGTGCCAGCAGTGAAGCGCAGGGGGCAAATAATTCACCCCTCCACTTT. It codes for CASSEAQGANNSPLHF.

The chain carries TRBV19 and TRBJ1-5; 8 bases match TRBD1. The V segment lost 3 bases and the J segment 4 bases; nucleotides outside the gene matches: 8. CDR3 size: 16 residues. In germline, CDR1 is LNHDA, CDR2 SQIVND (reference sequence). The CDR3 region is CASSIALQGANQPQHF. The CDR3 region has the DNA TGTGCCAGTAGTATCGCGTTGCAGGGGGCTAATCAGCCCCAGCATTTT.

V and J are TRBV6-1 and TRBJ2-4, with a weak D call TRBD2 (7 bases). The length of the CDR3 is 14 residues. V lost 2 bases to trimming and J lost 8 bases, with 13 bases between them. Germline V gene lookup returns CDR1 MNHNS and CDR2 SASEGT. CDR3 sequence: CASSETGRDDIQYF. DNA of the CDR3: TGTGCCAGCAGTGAAACAGGGAGGGACGACATTCAGTACTTC.

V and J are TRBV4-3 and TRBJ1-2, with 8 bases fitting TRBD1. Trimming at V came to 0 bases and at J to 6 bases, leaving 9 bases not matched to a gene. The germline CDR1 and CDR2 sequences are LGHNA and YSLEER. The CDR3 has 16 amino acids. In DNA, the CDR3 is TGCGCCAGCAGCCAAGAGTCCCAGGGGGCTTCCCATGGCTACACCTTC. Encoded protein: CASSQESQGASHGYTF.

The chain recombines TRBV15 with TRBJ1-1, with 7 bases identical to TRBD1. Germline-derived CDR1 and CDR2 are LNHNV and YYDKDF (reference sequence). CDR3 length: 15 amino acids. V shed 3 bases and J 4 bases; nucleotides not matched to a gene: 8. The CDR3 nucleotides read TGTGCCACCAGCAGTGAGTCCAGGGGGAGCACTGAAGCTTTCTTT. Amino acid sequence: CATSSESRGSTEAFF.

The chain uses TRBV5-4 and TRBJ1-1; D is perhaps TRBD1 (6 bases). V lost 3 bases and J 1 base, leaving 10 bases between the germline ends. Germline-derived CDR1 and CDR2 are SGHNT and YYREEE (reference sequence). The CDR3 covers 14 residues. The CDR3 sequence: CASSSGQPNTEAFF. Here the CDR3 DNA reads TGTGCCAGCAGCTCTGGACAGCCGAACACTGAAGCTTTCTTT.

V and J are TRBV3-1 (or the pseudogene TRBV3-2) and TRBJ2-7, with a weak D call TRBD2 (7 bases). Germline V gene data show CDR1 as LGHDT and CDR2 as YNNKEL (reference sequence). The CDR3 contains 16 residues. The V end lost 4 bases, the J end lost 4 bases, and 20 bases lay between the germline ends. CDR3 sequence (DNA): TGTGCCAGCAGCCGGGGAGGGGTGGGGGCGGCTTACGAGCAGTACTTC. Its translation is CASSRGGVGAAYEQYF.

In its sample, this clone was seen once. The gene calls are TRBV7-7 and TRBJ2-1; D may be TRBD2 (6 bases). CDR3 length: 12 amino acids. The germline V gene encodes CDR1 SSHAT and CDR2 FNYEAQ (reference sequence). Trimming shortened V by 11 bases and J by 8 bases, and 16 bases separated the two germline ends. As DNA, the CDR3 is TGTGCCTCCCCCAGGGAGGTGGATGAGCAGTTCTTC. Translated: CASPREVDEQFF.

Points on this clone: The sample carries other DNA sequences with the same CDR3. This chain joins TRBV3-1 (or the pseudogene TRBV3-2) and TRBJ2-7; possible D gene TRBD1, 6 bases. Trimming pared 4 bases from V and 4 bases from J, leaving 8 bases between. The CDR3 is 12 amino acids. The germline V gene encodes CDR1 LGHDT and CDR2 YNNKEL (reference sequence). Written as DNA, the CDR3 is TGTGCCAGCAGCCGCACAGGGTACGAGCAGTACTTC. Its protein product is CASSRTGYEQYF.

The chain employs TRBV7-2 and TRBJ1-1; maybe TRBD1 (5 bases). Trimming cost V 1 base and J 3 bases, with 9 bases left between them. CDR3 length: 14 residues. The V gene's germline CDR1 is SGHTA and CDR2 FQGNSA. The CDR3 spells CASSLGGFDTEAFF. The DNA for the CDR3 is TGTGCCAGCAGCTTAGGGGGCTTTGACACTGAAGCTTTCTTT.

CDR3 residues: CASQERVAGVFYEQYF. The CDR3 DNA is TGTGCCAGTCAAGAGAGGGTAGCGGGAGTATTCTACGAGCAGTACTTC. The V call is TRBV27, the J call TRBJ2-7, with 9 nucleotides matching TRBD2. The V gene end was trimmed by 9 bases and the J gene end by 3 bases; junction bases not matched to a gene: 15. The CDR3 has 16 amino acids. Germline V gene data show CDR1 as MNHEY and CDR2 as SMNVEV (reference sequence).

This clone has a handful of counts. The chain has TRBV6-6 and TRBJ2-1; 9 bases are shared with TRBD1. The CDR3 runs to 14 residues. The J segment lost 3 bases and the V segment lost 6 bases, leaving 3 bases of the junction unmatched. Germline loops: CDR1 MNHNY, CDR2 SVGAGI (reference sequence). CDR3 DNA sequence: TGTGCCAGCAGACCGGGACAGGGCTACAATGAGCAGTTCTTC. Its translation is CASRPGQGYNEQFF.

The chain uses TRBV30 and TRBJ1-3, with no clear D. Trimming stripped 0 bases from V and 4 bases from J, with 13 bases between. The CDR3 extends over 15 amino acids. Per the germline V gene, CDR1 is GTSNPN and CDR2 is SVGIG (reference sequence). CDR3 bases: TGTGCCTGGAGTGTAGGCAGGCTGTCGGGAAACACCATATATTTT. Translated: CAWSVGRLSGNTIYF.

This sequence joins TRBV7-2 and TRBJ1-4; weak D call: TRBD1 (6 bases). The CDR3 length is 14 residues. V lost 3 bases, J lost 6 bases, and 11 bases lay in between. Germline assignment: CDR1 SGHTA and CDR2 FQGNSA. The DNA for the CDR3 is TGTGCCAGCAGCTTGATGGGACACGATGAAAAACTGTTTTTT. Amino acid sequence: CASSLMGHDEKLFF.

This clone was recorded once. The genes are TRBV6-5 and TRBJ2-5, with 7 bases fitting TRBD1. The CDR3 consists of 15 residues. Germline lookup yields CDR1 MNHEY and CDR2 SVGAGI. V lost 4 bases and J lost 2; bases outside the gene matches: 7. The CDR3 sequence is CASSFPPGQQETQYF. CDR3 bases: TGTGCCAGCAGTTTCCCCCCGGGACAGCAAGAGACCCAGTACTTC.

The CDR3 reads CASGDFQETQYF. The CDR3 nucleotides read TGTGCCTCCGGGGACTTCCAAGAGACCCAGTACTTC. V gene TRBV7-9 combines with J gene TRBJ2-5; perhaps TRBD2 as D (6 bases). The CDR3 runs to 12 residues. V was clipped by 11 bases and J by 1 base, with 11 bases between them. Per germline, CDR1 SEHNR and CDR2 FQNEAQ (reference sequence).

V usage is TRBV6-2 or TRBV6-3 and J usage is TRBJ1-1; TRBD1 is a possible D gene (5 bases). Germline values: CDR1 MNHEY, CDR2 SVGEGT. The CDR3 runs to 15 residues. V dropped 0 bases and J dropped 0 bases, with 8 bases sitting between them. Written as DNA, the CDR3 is TGTGCCAGCAGTTACTCGACAGTGATGAACACTGAAGCTTTCTTT. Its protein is CASSYSTVMNTEAFF.

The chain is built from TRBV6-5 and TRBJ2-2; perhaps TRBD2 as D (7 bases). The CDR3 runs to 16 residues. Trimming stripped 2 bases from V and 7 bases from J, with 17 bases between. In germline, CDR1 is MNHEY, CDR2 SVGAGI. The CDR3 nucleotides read TGTGCCAGCAGTTACGAGAGGGGGGGCGCTGGCGGGGAGCTGTTTTTT. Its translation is CASSYERGGAGGELFF.

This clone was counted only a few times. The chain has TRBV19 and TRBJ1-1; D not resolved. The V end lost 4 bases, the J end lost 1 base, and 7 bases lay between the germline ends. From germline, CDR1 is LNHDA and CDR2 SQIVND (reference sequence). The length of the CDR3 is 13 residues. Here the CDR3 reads CASSKRENTEAFF. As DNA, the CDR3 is TGTGCCAGTAGTAAACGGGAGAACACTGAAGCTTTCTTT.

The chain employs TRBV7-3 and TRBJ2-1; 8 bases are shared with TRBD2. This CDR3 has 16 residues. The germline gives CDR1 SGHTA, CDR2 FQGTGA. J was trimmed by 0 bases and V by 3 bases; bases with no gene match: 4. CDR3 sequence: CASSFRGGSSYNEQFF. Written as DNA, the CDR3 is TGTGCCAGCAGCTTCCGCGGGGGGAGCTCCTACAATGAGCAGTTCTTC.

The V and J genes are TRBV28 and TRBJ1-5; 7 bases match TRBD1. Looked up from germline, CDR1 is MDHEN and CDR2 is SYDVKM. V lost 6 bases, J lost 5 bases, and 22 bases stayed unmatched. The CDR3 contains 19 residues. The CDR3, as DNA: TGTGCCAGCAGCCCCGGACAGGAAAGGTTGGGGCTCGGGCATCAGCCCCAGCATTTT. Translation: CASSPGQERLGLGHQPQHF.

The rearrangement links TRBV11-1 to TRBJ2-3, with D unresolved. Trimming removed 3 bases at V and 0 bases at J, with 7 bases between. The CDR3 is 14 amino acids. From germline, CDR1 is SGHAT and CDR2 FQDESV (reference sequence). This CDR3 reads CASSLLHSTDTQYF. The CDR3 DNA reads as TGTGCCAGCAGCTTGTTACACAGCACAGATACGCAGTATTTT.

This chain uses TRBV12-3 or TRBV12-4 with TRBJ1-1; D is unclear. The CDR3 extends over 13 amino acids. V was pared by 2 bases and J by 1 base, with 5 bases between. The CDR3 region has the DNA TGTGCCAGCAGTTTACGAGGGAACACTGAAGCTTTCTTT. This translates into CASSLRGNTEAFF.

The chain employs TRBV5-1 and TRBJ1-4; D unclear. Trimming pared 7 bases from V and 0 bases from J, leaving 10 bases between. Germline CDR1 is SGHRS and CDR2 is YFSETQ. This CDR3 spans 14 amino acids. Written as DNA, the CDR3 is TGCGCCAGCCGAACCGGGACAACTAATGAAAAACTGTTTTTT. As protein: CASRTGTTNEKLFF.

CDR3 in DNA: TGTGCCAGCAGCCCTACAGGGTCTCCTAATGAAAAACTGTTTTTT. Residues: CASSPTGSPNEKLFF. The V and J genes are TRBV3-1 (or the pseudogene TRBV3-2) and TRBJ1-4, with D maybe TRBD1 (6 bases). V was clipped by 4 bases and J by 3 bases, with 12 bases between them. The V gene's germline CDR1 is LGHDT and CDR2 YNNKEL (reference sequence). The CDR3 extends over 15 amino acids.